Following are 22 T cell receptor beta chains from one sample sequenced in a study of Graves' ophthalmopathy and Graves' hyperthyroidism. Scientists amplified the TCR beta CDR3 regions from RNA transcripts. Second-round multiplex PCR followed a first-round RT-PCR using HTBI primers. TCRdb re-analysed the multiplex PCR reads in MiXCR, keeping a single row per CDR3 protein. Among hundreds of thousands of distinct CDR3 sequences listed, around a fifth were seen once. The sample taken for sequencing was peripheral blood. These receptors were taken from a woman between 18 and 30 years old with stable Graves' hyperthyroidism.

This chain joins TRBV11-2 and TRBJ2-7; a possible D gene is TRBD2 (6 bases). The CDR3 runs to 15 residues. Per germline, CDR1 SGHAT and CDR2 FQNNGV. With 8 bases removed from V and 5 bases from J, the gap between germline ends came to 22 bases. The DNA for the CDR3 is TGTGCCAGCCGACCCATTGCGGGGCCGGGGAACGAGCAGTACTTC. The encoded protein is CASRPIAGPGNEQYF.

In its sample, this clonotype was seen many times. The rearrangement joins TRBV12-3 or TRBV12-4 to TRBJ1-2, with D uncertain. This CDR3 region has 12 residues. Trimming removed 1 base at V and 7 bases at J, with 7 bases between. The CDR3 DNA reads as TGTGCCAGCAGTTTAGGCCTCGGTGGCTACACCTTC. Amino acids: CASSLGLGGYTF.

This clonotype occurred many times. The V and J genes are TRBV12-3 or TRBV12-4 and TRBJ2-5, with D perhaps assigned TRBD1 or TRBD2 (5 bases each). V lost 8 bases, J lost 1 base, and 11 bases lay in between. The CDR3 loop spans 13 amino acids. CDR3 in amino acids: CASLGTPQETQYF. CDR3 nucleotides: TGTGCCAGCCTTGGGACCCCCCAAGAGACCCAGTACTTC.

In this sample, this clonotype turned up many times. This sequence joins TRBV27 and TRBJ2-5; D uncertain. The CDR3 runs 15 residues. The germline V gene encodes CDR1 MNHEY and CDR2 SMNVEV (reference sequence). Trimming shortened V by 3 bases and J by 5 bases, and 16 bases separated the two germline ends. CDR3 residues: CASSLGFRPGETQYF. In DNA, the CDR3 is TGTGCCAGCAGTTTGGGATTTCGCCCCGGCGAGACCCAGTACTTC.

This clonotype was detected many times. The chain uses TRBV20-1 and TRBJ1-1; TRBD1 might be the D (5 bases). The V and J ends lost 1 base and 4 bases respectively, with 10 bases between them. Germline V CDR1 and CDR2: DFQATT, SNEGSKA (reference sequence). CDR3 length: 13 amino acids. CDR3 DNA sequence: TGCAGTGCTAGAGCTCCGGGGGGCACTGAAGCTTTCTTT. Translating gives CSARAPGGTEAFF.

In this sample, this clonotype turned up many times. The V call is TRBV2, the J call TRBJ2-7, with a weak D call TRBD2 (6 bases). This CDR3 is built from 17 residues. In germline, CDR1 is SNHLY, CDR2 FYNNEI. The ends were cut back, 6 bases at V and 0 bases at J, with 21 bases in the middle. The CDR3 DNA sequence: TGTGCCAGCAGGGCGGGATCCATAAGGGAAACCTCCTACGAGCAGTACTTC. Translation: CASRAGSIRETSYEQYF.

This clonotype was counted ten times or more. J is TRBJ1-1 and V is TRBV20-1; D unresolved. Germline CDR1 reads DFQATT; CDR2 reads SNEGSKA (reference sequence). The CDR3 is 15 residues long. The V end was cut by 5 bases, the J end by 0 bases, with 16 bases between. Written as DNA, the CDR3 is TGCAGTGCTCCCCTGGCCAGAGGCATGAACACTGAAGCTTTCTTT. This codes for CSAPLARGMNTEAFF.

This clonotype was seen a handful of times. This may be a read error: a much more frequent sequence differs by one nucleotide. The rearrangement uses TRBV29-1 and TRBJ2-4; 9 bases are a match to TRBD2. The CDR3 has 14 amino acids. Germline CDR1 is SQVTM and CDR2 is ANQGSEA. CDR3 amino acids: CSARPGLALNIKYF. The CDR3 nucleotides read TGCAGCGCAAGACCGGGACTAGCTTTGAACATTAAGTACTTC.

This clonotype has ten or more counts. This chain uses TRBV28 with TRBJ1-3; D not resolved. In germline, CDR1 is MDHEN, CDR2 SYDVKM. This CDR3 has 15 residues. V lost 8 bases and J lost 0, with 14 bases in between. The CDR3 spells CASRPGRNSGNTIYF. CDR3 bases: TGTGCCAGCCGACCTGGACGGAACTCTGGAAACACCATATATTTT. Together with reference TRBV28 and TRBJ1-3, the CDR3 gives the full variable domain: DVKVTQSSRYLVKRTGEKVFLECVQDMDHENMFWYRQDPGLGLRLIYFSYDVKMKEKGDIPEGYSVSREKKERFSLILESASTNQTSMYLCASRPGRNSGNTIYFGEGSWLTVV.

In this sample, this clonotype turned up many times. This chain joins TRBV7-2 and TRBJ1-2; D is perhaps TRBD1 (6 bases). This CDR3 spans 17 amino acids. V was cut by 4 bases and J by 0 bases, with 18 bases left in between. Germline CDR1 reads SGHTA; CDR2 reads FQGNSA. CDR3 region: CASSYDRVQGPNYGYTF. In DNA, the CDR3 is TGTGCCAGCAGCTATGATAGGGTTCAGGGGCCTAACTATGGCTACACCTTC.

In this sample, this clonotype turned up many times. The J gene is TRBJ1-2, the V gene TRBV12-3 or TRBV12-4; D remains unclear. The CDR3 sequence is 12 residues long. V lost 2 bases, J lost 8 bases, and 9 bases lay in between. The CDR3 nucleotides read TGTGCCAGCAGTTTACGAAGGAGCGGCTACACCTTC. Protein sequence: CASSLRRSGYTF.

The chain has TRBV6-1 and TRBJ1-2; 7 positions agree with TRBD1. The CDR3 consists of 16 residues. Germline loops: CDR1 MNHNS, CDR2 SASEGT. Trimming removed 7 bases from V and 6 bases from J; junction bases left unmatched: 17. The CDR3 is CASTQEGGGVADGYTF. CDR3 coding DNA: TGTGCCAGCACCCAAGAGGGAGGGGGCGTCGCGGATGGCTACACCTTC.

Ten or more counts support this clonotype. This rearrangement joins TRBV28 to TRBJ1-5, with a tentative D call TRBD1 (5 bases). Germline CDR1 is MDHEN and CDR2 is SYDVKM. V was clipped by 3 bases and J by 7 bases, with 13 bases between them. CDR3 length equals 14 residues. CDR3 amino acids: CASSFGTIRQPQHF. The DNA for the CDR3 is TGTGCCAGCAGTTTCGGGACTATTAGACAGCCCCAGCATTTT.

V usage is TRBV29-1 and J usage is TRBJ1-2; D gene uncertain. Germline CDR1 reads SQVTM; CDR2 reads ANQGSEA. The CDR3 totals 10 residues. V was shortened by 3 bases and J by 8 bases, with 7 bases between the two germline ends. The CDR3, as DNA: TGCAGCGTTGATGAGGGCGGCTACACCTTC. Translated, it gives CSVDEGGYTF.

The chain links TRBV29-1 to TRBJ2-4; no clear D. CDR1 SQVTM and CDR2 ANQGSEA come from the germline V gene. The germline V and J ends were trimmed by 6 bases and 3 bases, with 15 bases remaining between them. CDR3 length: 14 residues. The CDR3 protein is CSVSDPQVKNIQYF. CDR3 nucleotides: TGCAGCGTATCGGACCCCCAGGTCAAAAACATTCAGTACTTC.

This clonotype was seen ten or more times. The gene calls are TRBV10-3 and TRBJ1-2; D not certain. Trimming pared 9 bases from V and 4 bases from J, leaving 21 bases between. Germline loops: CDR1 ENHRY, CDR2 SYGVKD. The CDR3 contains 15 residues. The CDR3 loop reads CAIQPEVGWGYGYTF. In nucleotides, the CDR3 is TGTGCCATACAACCCGAGGTTGGTTGGGGCTATGGCTACACCTTC.

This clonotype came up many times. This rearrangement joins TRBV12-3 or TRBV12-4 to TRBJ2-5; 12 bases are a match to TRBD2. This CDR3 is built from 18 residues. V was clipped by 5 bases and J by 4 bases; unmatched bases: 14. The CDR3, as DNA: TGTGCCAGCAGTCCTGGACTAGCGGGGCAACCTTACGCAGAGACCCAGTACTTC. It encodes CASSPGLAGQPYAETQYF.

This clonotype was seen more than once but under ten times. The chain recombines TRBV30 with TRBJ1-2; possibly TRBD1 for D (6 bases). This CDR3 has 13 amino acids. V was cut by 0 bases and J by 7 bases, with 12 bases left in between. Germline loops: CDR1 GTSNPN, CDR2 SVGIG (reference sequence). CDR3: CAWSVAGASGYTF. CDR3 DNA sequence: TGTGCCTGGAGTGTCGCAGGGGCGAGTGGCTACACCTTC.

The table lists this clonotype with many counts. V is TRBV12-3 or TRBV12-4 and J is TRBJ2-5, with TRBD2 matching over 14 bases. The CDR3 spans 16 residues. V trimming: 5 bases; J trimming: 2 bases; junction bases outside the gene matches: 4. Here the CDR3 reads CASSPGTSGGQETQYF. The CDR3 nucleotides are TGTGCCAGCAGTCCCGGGACTAGCGGGGGACAAGAGACCCAGTACTTC.

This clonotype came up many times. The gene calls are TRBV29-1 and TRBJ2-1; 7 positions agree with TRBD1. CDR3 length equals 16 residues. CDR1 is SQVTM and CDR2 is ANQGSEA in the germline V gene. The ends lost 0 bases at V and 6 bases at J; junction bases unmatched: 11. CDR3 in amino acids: CSVEDLVTGISNEQFF. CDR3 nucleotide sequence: TGCAGCGTTGAAGATCTTGTGACAGGGATAAGCAATGAGCAGTTCTTC.

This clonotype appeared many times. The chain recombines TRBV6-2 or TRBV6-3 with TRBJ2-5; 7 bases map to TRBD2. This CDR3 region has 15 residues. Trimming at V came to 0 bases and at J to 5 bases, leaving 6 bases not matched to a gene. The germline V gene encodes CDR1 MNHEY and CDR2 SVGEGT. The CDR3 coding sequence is TGTGCCAGCAGTTACTCTGGCCCCGGGGGGGAGACCCAGTACTTC. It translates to CASSYSGPGGETQYF.

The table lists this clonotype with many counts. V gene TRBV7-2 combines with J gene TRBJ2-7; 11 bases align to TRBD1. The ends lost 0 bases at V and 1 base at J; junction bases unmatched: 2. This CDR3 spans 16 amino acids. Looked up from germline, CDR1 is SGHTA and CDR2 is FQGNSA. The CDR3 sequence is CASSLARDRGSYEQYF. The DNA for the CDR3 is TGTGCCAGCAGCTTAGCCCGGGACAGGGGGTCCTACGAGCAGTACTTC.